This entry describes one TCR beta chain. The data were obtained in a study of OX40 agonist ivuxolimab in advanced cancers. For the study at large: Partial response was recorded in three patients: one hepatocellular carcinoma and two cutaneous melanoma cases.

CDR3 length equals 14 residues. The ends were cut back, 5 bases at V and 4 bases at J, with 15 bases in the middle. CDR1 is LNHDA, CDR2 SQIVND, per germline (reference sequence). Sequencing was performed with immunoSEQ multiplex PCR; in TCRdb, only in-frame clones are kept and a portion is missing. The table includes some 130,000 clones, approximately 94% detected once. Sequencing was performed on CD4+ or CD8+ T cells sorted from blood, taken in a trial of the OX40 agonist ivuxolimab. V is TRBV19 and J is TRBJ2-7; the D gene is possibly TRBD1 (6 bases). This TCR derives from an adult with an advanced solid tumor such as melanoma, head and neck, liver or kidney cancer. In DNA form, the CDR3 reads TGTGCCAGTAGTCCTCAGGGGTTTAGGTACGAGCAGTACTTC. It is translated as CASSPQGFRYEQYF.